This T cell receptor beta chain appears in the sequencing data of a study of lung T cells in sarcoidosis with Löfgren's syndrome. Overall study: Löfgren's syndrome patients were the main repertoire analysis focus.

Each CDR3 protein gets one entry after TCRdb re-called the reads with MiXCR. Of fewer than 80,000 distinct CDR3 sequences listed, 21% are singletons. Study-wide findings and caveats: The most expanded V genes in Löfgren's patients were reportedly TRAV12-1 and TRBV2.

V was shortened by 0 bases and J by 5 bases, with 10 bases between the two germline ends. The CDR3 is 14 residues long. Per germline, CDR1 SNHLY and CDR2 FYNNEI. A note on this clonotype: Its target is not known.

The sequenced material came from CD4+ T cells from PBMCs. The genes are TRBV2 and TRBJ1-1; no firm D call. The clonotype originates from a human donor with sarcoidosis (Löfgren's syndrome or another form), or a control subject (not recorded which). CDR3 in DNA: TGTGCCAGCAGTGAAGCGAAGGGCGGAACTGAAGCTTTCTTT. This codes for CASSEAKGGTEAFF.